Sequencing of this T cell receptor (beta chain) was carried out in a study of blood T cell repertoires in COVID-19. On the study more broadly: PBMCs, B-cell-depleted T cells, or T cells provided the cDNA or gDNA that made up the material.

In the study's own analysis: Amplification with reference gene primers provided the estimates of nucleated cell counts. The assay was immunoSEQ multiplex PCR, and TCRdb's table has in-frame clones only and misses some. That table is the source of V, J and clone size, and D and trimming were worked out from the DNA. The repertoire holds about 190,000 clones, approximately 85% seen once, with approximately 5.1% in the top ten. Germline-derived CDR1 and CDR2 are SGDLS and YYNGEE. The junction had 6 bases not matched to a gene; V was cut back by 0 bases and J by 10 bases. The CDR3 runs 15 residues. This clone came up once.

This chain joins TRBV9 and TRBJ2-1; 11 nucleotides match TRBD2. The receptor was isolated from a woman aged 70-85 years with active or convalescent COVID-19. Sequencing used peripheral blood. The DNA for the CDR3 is TGTGCCAGCAGCGTAGAACTAGCGGGAGTTCGAGAGCAGTTCTTC. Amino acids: CASSVELAGVREQFF. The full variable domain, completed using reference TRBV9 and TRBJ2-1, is DSGVTQTPKHLITATGQRVTLRCSPRSGDLSVYWYQQSLDQGLQFLIQYYNGEERAKGNILERFSAQQFPDLHSELNLSSLELGDSALYFCASSVELAGVREQFFGPGTRLTVL.